The clone carrying this T cell receptor beta chain was counted a single time. The antigen is undetermined. Data came from immunoSEQ multiplex PCR; TCRdb stores just in-frame clones and leaves some out. The table lists over 95,000 clones, 80% to 95% of them singletons. Trimming shortened V by 1 base and J by 7 bases, and 10 bases separated the two germline ends. Per the germline V gene, CDR1 is MDHEN and CDR2 is SYDVKM. This CDR3 region has 13 residues. These data originate in a study of T cell responses to AZD1222 COVID-19 vaccine. Study results and caveats: Targeting of unmutated variant regions was reportedly seen in nearly half of spike-specific TCRs.

This sequence originates from an adult who received the AZD1222 COVID-19 vaccine. This chain connects TRBV28 to TRBJ1-2; D perhaps matches TRBD1 (5 bases). The sample was peripheral blood, taken 28 days after the second AZD1222 dose. The CDR3 loop is CASSLSGLVGYTF. The CDR3 nucleotides read TGTGCCAGCAGTTTATCAGGGTTAGTTGGCTACACCTTC.